Listed below are T cell receptor beta chains from one sample, sequenced in a study of blood T cell repertoires in COVID-19. Some clones are missing from TCRdb's copy, which holds only in-frame ones; the method was immunoSEQ multiplex PCR. Here the sample spans 190,000 or so clones, 94% being singletons. Sequenced material: peripheral blood. These receptor sequences come from a man in his thirties or forties with COVID-19, enrolled during active disease. Each CDR3 is given with its conserved first and last residue. D genes are given only for firm matches. Expanded clones are given a class, and other clones once, few, many or no size at all.

d_call j_call clone_size cdr3_length v_call cdr3_nt cdr3_aa
TRBD1 TRBJ2-7 few 13 TRBV29-1 TGCAGCGTTGCTACCGGGACAGGCGGCGAGCAGTACTTC CSVATGTGGEQYF
TRBD2 TRBJ2-2 - 15 TRBV10-1 TGCGCCAGCAGTGTCATGGCGGGGGGCACCGGGGAGCTGTTTTTT CASSVMAGGTGELFF
TRBD1 TRBJ1-5 - 14 TRBV19 TGTGCCAGTAGTGAGGGGGCAGGGAATCAGCCCCAGCATTTT CASSEGAGNQPQHF
TRBD1 TRBJ2-2 - 15 TRBV11-2 TGTGCCAGCAGCTCCCGGACAGGGAACACCGGGGAGCTGTTTTTT CASSSRTGNTGELFF
- TRBJ1-4 - 13 TRBV14 TGTGCCAGCAGCCAAGATCCCGGTGAAAAACTGTTTTTT CASSQDPGEKLFF
- TRBJ2-7 - 15 TRBV6-5 TGTGCCAGCAGCAGAGAACAGGGTTTATTTTACGAGCAGTACTTC CASSREQGLFYEQYF
- TRBJ1-1 - 13 TRBV2 TGTGCCAGCAGTGAAGTTCTCAACACTGAAGCTTTCTTT CASSEVLNTEAFF
TRBD1 TRBJ1-4 - 15 TRBV7-9 TGTGCCAGCAGCCGTGACAGGGCTACTAATGAAAAACTGTTTTTT CASSRDRATNEKLFF
- TRBJ1-6 - 14 TRBV5-4 TGTGCCAGCAGCTTGGACAGATATAATTCACCCCTCCACTTT CASSLDRYNSPLHF
TRBD1 TRBJ2-7 - 15 TRBV4-1 TGCGCCAGCAGCCAGGTGACGGGACAGAACTACGAGCAGTACTTC CASSQVTGQNYEQYF
- TRBJ1-3 - 14 TRBV6-5 TGTGCCAGCAGTTTTGACAAATCTGGAAACACCATATATTTT CASSFDKSGNTIYF
TRBD2 TRBJ2-5 - 17 TRBV30 TGTGCCTGGAGTGTTGGGACTAGCGGGGGAGTTGTGGAGACCCAGTACTTC CAWSVGTSGGVVETQYF
- TRBJ2-2 - 12 TRBV27 TGTGCCAGCAGTTTCGGCACCGGGGAGCTGTTTTTT CASSFGTGELFF
TRBD1 TRBJ2-7 - 12 TRBV7-9 TGTGCCAGCAGGCCAGGGGGATACGAGCAGTACTTC CASRPGGYEQYF
TRBD2 TRBJ2-2 - 15 TRBV7-2 TGTGCCAGCAGTGGACTAGCCGACAACACCGGGGAGCTGTTTTTT CASSGLADNTGELFF
TRBD2 TRBJ2-1 - 14 TRBV6-5 TGTGCCAGCAGCACAACTAGCGGAAACAATGAGCAGTTCTTC CASSTTSGNNEQFF
- TRBJ1-4 - 17 TRBV7-4 TGTGCCAGCAGCGCGTATTGGGGCGGGGCAACTAATGAAAAACTGTTTTTT CASSAYWGGATNEKLFF